This TCR beta chain was identified during a study of blood T cells in healthy people across ages. The CDR3 runs to 16 residues. V gave up 6 bases and J gave up 3 bases; unmatched junction bases: 11. CDR1 and CDR2 from the germline V gene are DFQATT and SNEGSKA (reference sequence). This clonotype came up once. Combining a sample-barcoded 5' primer with a J-beta primer mix, a second PCR ran for roughly 7 to 12 cycles. TCRdb itself ran the 5' RACE reads through MiXCR, one entry per CDR3 protein. The top ten hold approximately 3.5% of the sample, which has 550,000 to 650,000 distinct CDR3 sequences, around 27% seen once. This sample also belongs to another study, concerning T cells of mothers and their children.

The receptor was derived from a boy younger than 10 in good health. The gene calls are TRBV20-1 and TRBJ2-4; 10 bases fit TRBD2. Input material: blood. The CDR3 bases are TGCAGTGCCCCCGGGATGAGCGGGGGGGTCAAAAACATTCAGTACTTC. It codes for CSAPGMSGGVKNIQYF.